This passage covers 20 T cell receptor beta chains from one sample sequenced in a study of T-cell memory formation after mild COVID-19. Each CDR3 protein is one row after TCRdb ran MiXCR on the 5' RACE reads. Among a few hundred thousand distinct CDR3 sequences listed, roughly 21% were seen once. The sequenced sample consisted of PBMCs or a T cell subset sorted from them (not recorded which). These TCRs come from a man aged 18 to 29 who had mild COVID-19 (a few samples of this study predate the infection). Cell type and time point are not known.

The V call is TRBV2, the J call TRBJ1-2; 12 bases fit TRBD1. Germline CDR1 is SNHLY and CDR2 is FYNNEI. V lost 6 bases, J lost 7 bases, and 6 bases stayed unmatched. The CDR3 is 14 residues long. This chain's CDR3 is CASSSGTGGSGYTF. In DNA, the CDR3 is TGTGCCAGCAGCTCCGGGACAGGGGGCAGTGGCTACACCTTC.

The chain employs TRBV4-1 and TRBJ1-5; D is undetermined. Trimming removed 2 bases from V and 4 bases from J, with 6 bases in between. The germline gives CDR1 MGHRA, CDR2 YSYEKL. This CDR3 contains 13 residues. The CDR3 region is CASSQPGNQPQHF. The CDR3 bases are TGCGCCAGCAGCCAACCGGGAAATCAGCCCCAGCATTTT.

This clonotype was seen more than once but under ten times. The genes are TRBV19 and TRBJ1-2; the D is unclear. The germline CDR1 and CDR2 sequences are LNHDA and SQIVND (reference sequence). Trimming took off 2 bases at V and 2 bases at J, with 18 bases between the two ends. There are 17 residues in the CDR3. The CDR3 sequence is CASSITGVRQANYGYTF. The CDR3 coding sequence is TGTGCCAGTAGTATAACGGGCGTACGCCAGGCCAACTATGGCTACACCTTC.

The chain couples TRBV5-1 to TRBJ2-4; 8 bases agree with TRBD1. The ends lost 7 bases at V and 2 bases at J; junction bases unmatched: 17. Germline assignment: CDR1 SGHRS and CDR2 YFSETQ. The CDR3 length is 18 residues. The CDR3 DNA reads TGCGCCAGCCCCTGGGGGGCTCCAGGGGGCCCCTCCAAAAACATTCAGTACTTC. It codes for CASPWGAPGGPSKNIQYF. Drawing the rest from reference TRBV5-1 and TRBJ2-4, the complete variable domain is KAGVTQTPRYLIKTRGQQVTLSCSPISGHRSVSWYQQTPGQGLQFLFEYFSETQRNKGNFPGRFSGRQFSNSRSEMNVSTLELGDSALYLCASPWGAPGGPSKNIQYFGAGTRLSVL.

Here the CDR3 reads CASSDEGAGTDTQYF. The CDR3 nucleotides are TGTGCCAGCAGTGACGAGGGGGCAGGCACAGATACGCAGTATTTT. The rearrangement joins TRBV12-3 or TRBV12-4 to TRBJ2-3; 7 nucleotides align to TRBD1. This CDR3 spans 15 amino acids. After removal of 5 bases from V and 1 base from J, the junction contained 6 bases not matched to a gene.

The gene calls are TRBV18 and TRBJ2-4; D is unclear. CDR1 is KGHSH and CDR2 is LQKENI in the germline V gene. V was shortened by 3 bases and J by 4 bases, with 19 bases between the two germline ends. The CDR3 extends over 17 amino acids. CDR3 coding DNA: TGTGCCAGCTCACCGTTTTTCGGAGACGATCTGAAAAACATTCAGTACTTC. Protein product: CASSPFFGDDLKNIQYF.

This clonotype has a handful of counts. The chain employs TRBV2 and TRBJ2-2; D is unresolved. With 5 bases removed from V and 6 bases from J, the gap between germline ends came to 7 bases. In germline, CDR1 is SNHLY, CDR2 FYNNEI. The CDR3 covers 12 residues. The chain's CDR3 is CASSKGPGELFF. The CDR3 bases are TGTGCCAGCAGTAAGGGTCCCGGGGAGCTGTTTTTT.

The CDR3 loop is CSVGRGSYNEQFF. The CDR3 DNA sequence: TGCAGCGTTGGCAGGGGCTCCTACAATGAGCAGTTCTTC. The J gene is TRBJ2-1, the V gene TRBV29-1; D is possibly TRBD1 (6 bases). The CDR3 spans 13 residues. CDR1 is SQVTM, CDR2 ANQGSEA, per germline. The V gene lost 4 bases and the J gene lost 0 bases, with 7 bases spanning the gap.

The chain combines TRBV7-2 with TRBJ2-5; D is undetermined. The V gene lost 5 bases and the J gene lost 4 bases, with 8 bases spanning the gap. Germline values: CDR1 SGHTA, CDR2 FQGNSA. The length of the CDR3 is 12 residues. The CDR3 nucleotides read TGTGCCAGCAGCCCGACGAGAGAGACCCAGTACTTC. Amino acids: CASSPTRETQYF.

This clonotype was picked up many times. The CDR3 DNA is TGCGCCAGCAGCTCGGGACTAGCGGATTCAGATACGCAGTATTTT. This encodes CASSSGLADSDTQYF. The chain joins TRBV5-1 to TRBJ2-3, with 11 bases that match TRBD2. Losses at the gene ends were 3 bases for V and 4 bases for J; bases not matched to a gene: 4. The CDR3 sequence is 15 residues long. Per the germline V gene, CDR1 is SGHRS and CDR2 is YFSETQ.

The rearrangement joins TRBV5-5 to TRBJ2-1; 10 bases map to TRBD1. J lost 6 bases, V lost 1 base, and 4 bases had no gene match. Germline CDR1 is SGHKS and CDR2 is YYEKEE (reference sequence). The CDR3 length is 15 residues. The CDR3 DNA reads TGTGCCAGCAGCTTGAGGGACAGGGGTGTCAATGAGCAGTTCTTC. It is translated as CASSLRDRGVNEQFF.

The gene calls are TRBV5-5 and TRBJ1-2; D remains unclear. The CDR3 length is 14 residues. The germline gives CDR1 SGHKS, CDR2 YYEKEE (reference sequence). V lost 0 bases and J 2 bases, leaving 8 bases between the germline ends. CDR3 DNA sequence: TGTGCCAGCAGCTTGGGACAACCCAACTATGGCTACACCTTC. Amino acid sequence: CASSLGQPNYGYTF.

There are a few counts of this clonotype. The gene calls are TRBV7-9 and TRBJ2-7, with D unresolved. CDR1 is SEHNR and CDR2 is FQNEAQ in the germline V gene (reference sequence). The length of the CDR3 is 12 residues. Trimming pared 5 bases from V and 6 bases from J, leaving 11 bases between. CDR3 region: CASSPTRVEQYF. The CDR3 DNA is TGTGCCAGCAGCCCAACCCGGGTCGAGCAGTACTTC.

V and J are TRBV18 and TRBJ2-5; possible D gene TRBD2, 5 bases. V lost 3 bases, J lost 3 bases, and 11 bases lay in between. Germline-derived CDR1 and CDR2 are KGHSH and LQKENI. This CDR3 is built from 14 residues. CDR3 sequence: CASSPRFGEETQYF. The DNA for the CDR3 is TGTGCCAGCTCACCCCGGTTCGGGGAAGAGACCCAGTACTTC.

This clonotype was observed a few times. The V gene is TRBV4-1, the J gene TRBJ1-1; 8 positions agree with TRBD1. Germline V gene lookup returns CDR1 MGHRA and CDR2 YSYEKL. The V segment lost 6 bases and the J segment 3 bases; nucleotides outside the gene matches: 9. There are 15 residues in the CDR3. The CDR3 reads CASRRGQGADTEAFF. DNA of the CDR3: TGCGCCAGCAGGAGAGGCCAGGGGGCGGACACTGAAGCTTTCTTT.

This chain connects TRBV12-3 or TRBV12-4 to TRBJ1-3, with D unclear. V gave up 8 bases and J gave up 4 bases, with 6 bases separating them. This CDR3 is built from 11 residues. CDR3 bases: TGTGCCAGCGGGGAAGGAAACACCATATATTTT. As protein: CASGEGNTIYF.

This clonotype was recorded a few times. V gene TRBV27 combines with J gene TRBJ2-7, with no clear D. V dropped 8 bases and J dropped 3 bases, with 14 bases sitting between them. Germline CDR1 reads MNHEY; CDR2 reads SMNVEV (reference sequence). There are 13 residues in the CDR3. Here the CDR3 reads CASRPFESYEQYV. CDR3 in DNA: TGTGCCAGCCGCCCTTTCGAGAGCTACGAGCAGTACGTC.

This chain joins TRBV7-9 and TRBJ2-3, with TRBD1 matching 8 bases. CDR3 length: 15 amino acids. Germline CDR1 and CDR2: SEHNR and FQNEAQ (reference sequence). V shed 5 bases and J 2 bases; nucleotides not matched to a gene: 6. The CDR3: CASSARTGPTDTQYF. In nucleotides, the CDR3 is TGTGCCAGCAGCGCTAGGACAGGGCCCACAGATACGCAGTATTTT.

This clonotype was picked up a small number of times. The V and J genes are TRBV4-2 and TRBJ2-1; D might be TRBD1 (6 bases). The CDR3 is made up of 13 amino acids. Germline V gene sequence: CDR1 LGHNA, CDR2 YNFKEQ. Deletions cut 8 bases from V and 10 bases from J, with 18 bases between. CDR3 in amino acids: CASPEAGAREQFF. DNA for the CDR3: TGTGCCAGCCCCGAGGCAGGGGCACGCGAGCAGTTCTTC.

This clonotype has a count of ten or more. The chain couples TRBV7-7 to TRBJ2-2, with 8 bases that match TRBD2. The CDR3 consists of 16 residues. V was clipped by 4 bases and J by 0 bases; unmatched bases: 4. The germline V gene encodes CDR1 SSHAT and CDR2 FNYEAQ (reference sequence). CDR3 loop: CASSSRLATNTGELFF. DNA for the CDR3: TGTGCCAGCAGCTCTCGACTAGCGACGAACACCGGGGAGCTGTTTTTT. The full variable domain, with the rest looked up from reference TRBV7-7 and TRBJ2-2, is GAGVSQSPRYKVTKRGQDVTLRCDPISSHATLYWYQQALGQGPEFLTYFNYEAQPDKSGLPSDRFSAERPEGSISTLTIQRTEQRDSAMYRCASSSRLATNTGELFFGEGSRLTVL.